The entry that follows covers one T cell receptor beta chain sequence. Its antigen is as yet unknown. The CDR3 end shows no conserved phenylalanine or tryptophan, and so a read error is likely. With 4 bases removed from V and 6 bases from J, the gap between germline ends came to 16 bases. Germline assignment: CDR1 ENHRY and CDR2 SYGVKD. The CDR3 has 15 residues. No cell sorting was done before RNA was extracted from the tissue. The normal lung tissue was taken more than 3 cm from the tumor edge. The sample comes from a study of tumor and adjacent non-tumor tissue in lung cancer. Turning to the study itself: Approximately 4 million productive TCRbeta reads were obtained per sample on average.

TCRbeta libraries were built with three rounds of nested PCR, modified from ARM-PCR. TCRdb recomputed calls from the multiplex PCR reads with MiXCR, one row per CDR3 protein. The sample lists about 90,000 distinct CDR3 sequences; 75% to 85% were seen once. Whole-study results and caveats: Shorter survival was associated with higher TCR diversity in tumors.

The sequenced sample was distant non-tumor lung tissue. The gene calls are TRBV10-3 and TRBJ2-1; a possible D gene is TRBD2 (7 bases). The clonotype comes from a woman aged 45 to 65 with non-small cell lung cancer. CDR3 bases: TGTGCCATCAGTGGGACTAGTGGGGGGCGCAATGAGCAGTTCTAC. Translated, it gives CAISGTSGGRNEQFY.